This record looks at one T cell receptor beta chain sequence and its context. Ten or more counts support this clonotype. It lacks a known antigen. The sample holds no much larger clone one base away, and base qualities are not on file. This beta chain is a stray read from a library made for alpha chains; its abundance is not meaningful. These data come from a study of spatial heterogeneity in lung cancer (dated by TCRdb to between 2018 and 2021). In the study overall: Beta-chain transcripts were consistently detected in greater numbers than alpha-chain transcripts, which likely reflects a higher abundance of beta-chain transcripts. In tumor regions, TCR transcript counts showed a strong correlation with a T cell transcriptional module score from matched bulk RNA-seq. In the raw uncorrected reads, each unique combination of TCR and UMI appeared more than ten times on average. The study quantitatively compared TCR alpha and beta repertoires across multiple tumor regions, matched nontumor lung and blood in non-small cell lung cancer. TCR repertoire features were related to nonsynonymous mutation counts determined by whole-exome sequencing of tumor tissue. At surgery, both alpha and beta chains were TCR-sequenced in roughly 230 tumor regions, approximately 64 matched nontumor lung samples and some 58 PBMC samples.

Inclusive of the bounding cysteine and phenylalanine, the CDR3 is 15 residues long. The retained sequence is limited to the CDR3, 45 bases, with the frame set at the first base. The germline V gene sets CDR1 to LGHNA and CDR2 to YSLEER. V is cut by 0 bases and J by 7 bases, and the space between the germline ends is 12 bases. General conclusions and limits of the study: The tumor nonsynonymous mutation count correlated with the number of expanded alpha and beta TCRs within the tumor. TCR-seq coverage of tumor T cells was estimated at only roughly 6.5% for alpha chains and approximately 13% for beta chains. Confirming at a functional level the hypothesis that regional TCRs recognize regional mutations was considered to require additional single-cell paired TCR alpha and beta sequencing. Counts of ubiquitous and regional expanded TCRs were found to correlate with counts of ubiquitous and regional nonsynonymous mutations, respectively.

Reading the label with the study, this specimen's time point is: sample taken at primary tumor resection. The donors were about 65 patients from the lung TRACERx cohort who had early-stage, untreated non-small cell lung cancer. Whole RNA extracted from tumor and nontumor lung tissue, or from cryopreserved PBMC samples, was used for TCR sequencing without cell sorting. A patient was chosen for TCR sequencing only when enough RNA was available from at least two tumor regions. A lung pathologist reviewed the tumor and adjacent nontumor lung specimens before the specimens were selected. The method behind the library was 5' RACE. TCRdb lists the instrument as NextSeq 500. The TCR library protocol attached a unique molecular identifier to each TCR cDNA molecule to allow correction of PCR and sequencing errors. The paper's data handling went like this. TCR identification, UMI-based error correction and CDR3 extraction were all carried out with Decombinator tools. Expanded TCRs were defined as those above a frequency of 2 per 1,000, corresponding to the top 1% of the tumor frequency distribution. Expanded tumor TCRs were classed as regional if statistically deemed absent (corrected P<0.05) from at least one tumor region, otherwise ubiquitous. Each repertoire was subsampled 100 times to 5,000 TCRs, after which Renyi diversity was computed with the R vegan package. CDR3 similarity networks were built from amino acid triplet string-kernel similarity, connecting CDR3s with pairwise similarity above 0.82. TCRdb's own reprocessing of the public reads used fastp at Q25 and MiXCR and kept productive beta chains. Rows with one shared CDR3 protein collapse into an entry with the most common genes and DNA. The V and J calls, along with clone size, are taken from TCRdb and not from the paper's own processing. The sample table contains about 13,000 distinct CDR3 sequences; only one count was recorded for approximately 4.6% of them. Around 25% of the sample is taken by the ten largest.

The sequence was obtained from a male donor with early-stage non-small cell lung cancer. The chain uses TRBV4-3 and TRBJ1-4; a weak D assignment points to TRBD1 (6 bases agree). This material consisted of lung tumor tissue, taken at surgery. The DNA reads TGCGCCAGCAGCCAAGAATTGGGGGCAGGTGAAAAACTGTTTTTT. Its translation reads: CASSQELGAGEKLFF.